The rows below give T cell receptor beta chains drawn from one sample of a study of T cell repertoires in cytomegalovirus infection. TCRdb reprocessed the reads with MiXCR, giving one entry per CDR3 protein. Of just under 550,000 distinct CDR3 sequences listed, about 30% are singletons. Sequences were obtained from PBMCs. The origin of the receptors is a human donor in good health (CMV status not recorded). Some clones in this sample may be carry-over from other donors' samples. Both conserved end residues are part of each CDR3. Some rows have no size entry. The others give once, few or many, or a class for an expanded clone.

abundance	len	v_gene	j_gene	CDR3aa
.	14	TRBV20-1	TRBJ1-2	CSAGLRDGMDGYTF
.	14	TRBV19	TRBJ2-3	CASSWSGQLDTQYF
.	13	TRBV5-1	TRBJ2-5	CASSLWQGETQYF
few	15	TRBV7-9	TRBJ2-3	CASSLSRGNTDTQYF
.	14	TRBV5-1	TRBJ2-1	CASGTGALGNEQFF
.	13	TRBV23-1	TRBJ1-6	CASEPGTDSPLHF
many	18	TRBV7-2	TRBJ2-5	CASSLISLAGGIQETQYF
.	14	TRBV7-2	TRBJ2-2	CASSLVWGAGELFF
.	14	TRBV30	TRBJ2-1	CAWNPGQVYNEQFF
.	16	TRBV6-1	TRBJ2-7	CASSPPRAQSSYEQYF
.	16	TRBV7-8	TRBJ2-1	CASSLEGTSGSKAQFF
.	15	TRBV4-3	TRBJ2-4	CASSQFVAAKNIQYF
few	17	TRBV28	TRBJ1-6	CASSTPGGGSYNSPLHF
many	15	TRBV7-8	TRBJ2-5	CASSSGGLGGKTQYF
.	14	TRBV4-1	TRBJ2-1	CASSQDGIVNEQFF
.	19	TRBV11-3	TRBJ2-5	CASSLRSLAGGPFRETQYF